Presented here are 31 T cell receptor beta chains from one specimen sequenced in a study of shared T cell receptors in the human thymus. This table comes from immunoSEQ multiplex PCR, and its TCRdb copy is limited to in-frame clones, with some not included. The sample includes over 650,000 clones, over 75% of them seen just once. This sample was shared with a second study, whose subject was human thymus T cells.

The sequenced sample consisted of thymocytes. The receptors were gathered from a boy under two years old with a congenital heart defect.

This clone was recorded only once. The chain carries TRBV7-6 and TRBJ2-1; 8 bases fit TRBD2. Germline values: CDR1 SGHVS, CDR2 FNYEAQ. This CDR3 region has 16 residues. The trim removed 3 bases at V and 3 bases at J, leaving 7 bases unmatched. CDR3 coding DNA: TGTGCCAGCAGCTTTTCCGAGCGGGGGTTCTACAATGAGCAGTTCTTC. The encoded protein is CASSFSERGFYNEQFF.

V usage is TRBV20-1 and J usage is TRBJ2-7; D ambiguous. Germline assignment: CDR1 DFQATT and CDR2 SNEGSKA (reference sequence). The length of the CDR3 is 11 residues. Trimming stripped 5 bases from V and 2 bases from J, with 7 bases between. CDR3 sequence (DNA): TGCAGTGCTCCTACTACCTACGAGCAGTACTTC. This sequence encodes CSAPTTYEQYF.

Worth noting for this clone: This specimen includes other DNA sequences encoding the same CDR3. This chain joins TRBV6-1 and TRBJ1-6, with 12 bases matching TRBD1. Germline CDR1 reads MNHNS; CDR2 reads SASEGT. The ends lost 0 bases at V and 7 bases at J; junction bases unmatched: 7. The CDR3 contains 18 residues. The CDR3 nucleotides are TGTGCCAGCAGTGAAGCGCTAGGGACAGGGGGCGGGAATTCACCCCTCCACTTT. Translated, it gives CASSEALGTGGGNSPLHF.

This chain joins TRBV7-2 and TRBJ1-2; no reliable D call. Trimming took 5 bases from V and 8 from J, leaving 21 bases between them. The CDR3 is made up of 15 amino acids. Germline CDR1 SGHTA, CDR2 FQGNSA. The CDR3 coding sequence is TGTGCCAGCAGCCCACTTCATGGGTCGGTCGGGGGCTACACCTTC. It codes for CASSPLHGSVGGYTF.

The rearrangement links TRBV19 to TRBJ1-5; D might be TRBD1 (6 bases). CDR1 is LNHDA and CDR2 is SQIVND in the germline V gene (reference sequence). Trimming shortened V by 5 bases and J by 2 bases, and 22 bases separated the two germline ends. The CDR3 spans 18 residues. In DNA, the CDR3 is TGTGCCAGTAGTCCCGATGATACAGGGATTTGGTGCAATCAGCCCCAGCATTTT. It specifies CASSPDDTGIWCNQPQHF.

V is TRBV29-1 and J is TRBJ2-1; D gene unclear. CDR1 and CDR2 (germline): SQVTM, ANQGSEA. V gave up 5 bases and J gave up 0 bases, with 8 bases separating them. CDR3 length: 13 residues. The CDR3 DNA is TGCAGCGTTCGTCCCAGCTCCTACAATGAGCAGTTCTTC. It encodes CSVRPSSYNEQFF.

V gene TRBV6-6 combines with J gene TRBJ1-4; TRBD1 aligns across 8 bases. The germline V gene encodes CDR1 MNHNY and CDR2 SVGAGI (reference sequence). The CDR3 covers 15 residues. The junction had 3 bases not matched to a gene; V was cut back by 4 bases and J by 2 bases. The CDR3 sequence is CASSLQGGTNEKLFF. In DNA form, the CDR3 reads TGTGCCAGCAGTTTACAGGGGGGGACTAATGAAAAACTGTTTTTT.

As concerns this clone: Other DNA sequences within the sample encode an identical CDR3. The chain has TRBV28 and TRBJ1-1; 7 positions agree with TRBD1. With 3 bases clipped from V and 7 bases from J, the junction kept 2 bases outside the gene matches. This CDR3 spans 12 amino acids. CDR1 and CDR2 from the germline V gene are MDHEN and SYDVKM. The DNA for the CDR3 is TGTGCCAGCAGTTTGAGGACAGGTGAAGCTTTCTTT. This translates into CASSLRTGEAFF. The full variable domain, its missing parts supplied by reference TRBV28 and TRBJ1-1, is DVKVTQSSRYLVKRTGEKVFLECVQDMDHENMFWYRQDPGLGLRLIYFSYDVKMKEKGDIPEGYSVSREKKERFSLILESASTNQTSMYLCASSLRTGEAFFGQGTRLTVV.

This rearrangement joins TRBV4-3 to TRBJ1-4; 7 nucleotides agree with TRBD1. The CDR3 has 14 residues. The germline V gene has CDR1 LGHNA and CDR2 YSLEER. V lost 4 bases, J lost 7 bases, and 6 bases stayed unmatched. In DNA form, the CDR3 reads TGCGCCAGCAGCCTAGACAGGGAAGGTGAAAAACTGTTTTTT. It specifies CASSLDREGEKLFF.

The chain links TRBV5-8 to TRBJ1-2, with 8 bases that match TRBD1. The trim removed 4 bases at V and 0 bases at J, leaving 11 bases unmatched. The germline gives CDR1 SGHTS, CDR2 YDEGEE. This CDR3 spans 17 amino acids. This CDR3 is CASSAALQGETNYGYTF. Written as DNA, the CDR3 is TGTGCCAGCAGCGCGGCCTTACAGGGGGAGACTAACTATGGCTACACCTTC.

The V and J genes are TRBV13 and TRBJ2-7, with D perhaps TRBD1 (6 bases). Deletions cut 2 bases from V and 3 bases from J, with 8 bases between. The CDR3 is made up of 13 amino acids. Germline V gene sequence: CDR1 PRHDT, CDR2 FYEKMQ (reference sequence). The CDR3: CASSLQGSYEQYF. The CDR3 region has the DNA TGTGCCAGCAGCTTACAGGGGAGCTACGAGCAGTACTTC. The full variable domain, its missing parts supplied by reference TRBV13 and TRBJ2-7, is AAGVIQSPRHLIKEKRETATLKCYPIPRHDTVYWYQQGPGQDPQFLISFYEKMQSDKGSIPDRFSAQQFSDYHSELNMSSLELGDSALYFCASSLQGSYEQYFGPGTRLTVT.

This chain connects TRBV7-8 to TRBJ2-7; no firm D call. The germline CDR1 and CDR2 sequences are SGHVS and FQNEAQ. The V gene lost 0 bases and the J gene lost 2 bases, with 8 bases spanning the gap. CDR3 length: 14 residues. DNA of the CDR3: TGTGCCAGCAGCTTAGCGCGAGTCCCCTACGAGCAGTACTTC. This gives the protein CASSLARVPYEQYF. Drawing the rest from reference TRBV7-8 and TRBJ2-7, the complete variable domain is GAGVSQSPRYKVAKRGQDVALRCDPISGHVSLFWYQQALGQGPEFLTYFQNEAQLDKSGLPSDRFFAERPEGSVSTLKIQRTQQEDSAVYLCASSLARVPYEQYFGPGTRLTVT.

This clone was recorded once. The chain combines TRBV7-6 with TRBJ2-7, with TRBD2 matching 9 bases. CDR1 SGHVS and CDR2 FNYEAQ come from the germline V gene. This CDR3 has 15 residues. With V trimmed by 1 base and J by 2 bases, 3 bases remained unmatched. The CDR3 DNA follows: TGTGCCAGCAGCTTAGGTGGCGGGAGGGCCTACGAGCAGTACTTC. It yields the protein CASSLGGGRAYEQYF.

The CDR3 reads CASSLPGYGYTF. DNA for the CDR3: TGTGCCAGCAGCTTGCCGGGGTATGGCTACACCTTC. The chain uses TRBV5-4 and TRBJ1-2; D is unclear. V was shortened by 1 base and J by 5 bases, with 6 bases between the two germline ends. Per the germline V gene, CDR1 is SGHNT and CDR2 is YYREEE (reference sequence). The CDR3 has 12 residues.

This chain links TRBV28 with TRBJ1-6; 10 bases align to TRBD1. Trimming took 4 bases from V and 9 from J; bases not matched to a gene: 15. This CDR3 region has 18 residues. CDR1 is MDHEN, CDR2 SYDVKM, per germline. The CDR3 is CASSSRCRDRGDISPLHF. The CDR3 DNA reads TGTGCCAGCAGTTCACGGTGCCGGGACAGGGGTGATATTTCACCCCTCCACTTT.

V is TRBV19 and J is TRBJ1-2, with 7 bases aligning to TRBD1. V gave up 6 bases and J gave up 5 bases; unmatched junction bases: 6. Per germline, CDR1 LNHDA and CDR2 SQIVND (reference sequence). CDR3 length equals 13 residues. CDR3 in DNA: TGTGCCAGTAGAACCGGGACAGCATATGGCTACACCTTC. Its protein is CASRTGTAYGYTF.

This clone is a singleton in its sample. The CDR3 nucleotides are TGTGCCTGGAGTGTTACAGGGAAGAATGAGCAGTTCTTC. Its protein is CAWSVTGKNEQFF. The chain employs TRBV30 and TRBJ2-1, with D perhaps matching TRBD1 (6 bases). The CDR3 has 13 amino acids. Trimming cost V 0 bases and J 7 bases, with 10 bases left between them. Germline CDR1 is GTSNPN and CDR2 is SVGIG (reference sequence).

The rearrangement links TRBV28 to TRBJ1-2; D gene ambiguous. Germline V lookup: CDR1 MDHEN, CDR2 SYDVKM. V was pared by 5 bases and J by 8 bases, with 12 bases between. The CDR3 consists of 12 residues. The CDR3 here is CASSPIDMGYTF. CDR3 nucleotides: TGTGCCAGCAGTCCGATAGACATGGGCTACACCTTC.

In regard to this clone: Without the conserved terminal phenylalanine or tryptophan, this CDR3 likely stems from a read error. V usage is TRBV7-9 and J usage is TRBJ1-1; 7 nucleotides match TRBD1. Germline V gene data show CDR1 as SEHNR and CDR2 as FQNEAQ (reference sequence). With V trimmed by 2 bases and J by 6 bases, 9 bases remained unmatched. CDR3 length: 15 residues. As DNA, the CDR3 is TGTGCCAGCAGCTTACCCGAGGACAGGAGCCCTGAAGCTTTCGTT. It translates to CASSLPEDRSPEAFV.

The gene calls are TRBV27 and TRBJ1-2; D might be TRBD1 (5 bases). V was clipped by 6 bases and J by 4 bases, with 15 bases between them. The CDR3 totals 14 residues. Germline CDR1 reads MNHEY; CDR2 reads SMNVEV (reference sequence). The CDR3, as DNA: TGTGCCAGCAGAATGTCAGGGTTTTTCTATGGCTACACCTTC. Amino acids: CASRMSGFFYGYTF.

This rearrangement joins TRBV13 to TRBJ2-7, with D hard to call. The germline gives CDR1 PRHDT, CDR2 FYEKMQ (reference sequence). This CDR3 contains 12 residues. Trimming shortened V by 2 bases and J by 1 base, and 3 bases separated the two germline ends. CDR3 coding DNA: TGTGCCAGCAGCTTAACTTCCTACGAGCAGTACTTC. Translation: CASSLTSYEQYF.

The rearrangement uses TRBV6-4 and TRBJ2-1; 7 nucleotides match TRBD2. There are 15 residues in the CDR3. Germline lookup yields CDR1 MRHNA and CDR2 SNTAGT. The trim removed 4 bases at V and 8 bases at J, leaving 11 bases unmatched. CDR3: CASSGLPGGLDEQFF. The CDR3 DNA reads as TGTGCCAGCAGTGGCCTGCCGGGAGGTCTCGATGAGCAGTTCTTC.

This rearrangement joins TRBV5-6 to TRBJ1-3; possible D gene TRBD1, 6 bases. The CDR3 is 14 residues long. The germline gives CDR1 SGHDT, CDR2 YYEEEE. The V end lost 3 bases, the J end lost 1 base, and 8 bases lay between the germline ends. CDR3 amino acids: CASSSTGSGNTIYF. As DNA, the CDR3 is TGTGCCAGCAGCTCGACAGGTTCTGGAAACACCATATATTTT.

The chain is built from TRBV5-6 and TRBJ1-6, with 9 bases identical to TRBD1. The CDR3 length is 16 residues. Per the germline V gene, CDR1 is SGHDT and CDR2 is YYEEEE. The V gene end was trimmed by 4 bases and the J gene end by 10 bases; junction bases not matched to a gene: 12. Here the CDR3 DNA reads TGTGCCAGCAGCCGCCAAACCCGGGACAGGGAATCACCCCTCCACTTT. The encoded protein is CASSRQTRDRESPLHF.

This clone is a singleton in its sample. DNA of the CDR3: TGTGCCAGCAGCCAACAAACAGACACCGGGGAGCTGTTTTTT. Residues: CASSQQTDTGELFF. V is TRBV25-1 and J is TRBJ2-2; no clear D gene. Germline values: CDR1 MGHDK, CDR2 SYGVNS. V gave up 6 bases and J gave up 3 bases, with 11 bases separating them. The CDR3 is made up of 14 amino acids. Full variable domain (rest looked up from reference TRBV25-1 and TRBJ2-2): EADIYQTPRYLVIGTGKKITLECSQTMGHDKMYWYQQDPGMELHLIHYSYGVNSTEKGDLSSESTVSRIRTEHFPLTLESARPSHTSQYLCASSQQTDTGELFFGEGSRLTVL.

The chain uses TRBV28 and TRBJ1-6, with D perhaps TRBD1 (6 bases). V lost 0 bases and J lost 4, with 13 bases in between. Germline V gene lookup returns CDR1 MDHEN and CDR2 SYDVKM. The CDR3 contains 17 residues. CDR3 sequence: CASSLWDRSAYNSPLHF. The DNA for the CDR3 is TGTGCCAGCAGTTTATGGGACAGAAGCGCGTATAATTCACCCCTCCACTTT.

The chain uses TRBV12-5 and TRBJ1-4; TRBD1 is a possible D gene (6 bases). This CDR3 contains 14 residues. V lost 6 bases to trimming and J lost 4 bases, with 12 bases between them. Germline CDR1 and CDR2: LGHNT and FRNRAP. CDR3 bases: TGTGCTAGTGGCCCTAGGGACAATAATGAAAAACTGTTTTTT. Translation gives CASGPRDNNEKLFF. The full variable domain, its missing parts supplied by reference TRBV12-5 and TRBJ1-4, is DARVTQTPRHKVTEMGQEVTMRCQPILGHNTVFWYRQTMMQGLELLAYFRNRAPLDDSGMPKDRFSAEMPDATLATLKIQPSEPRDSAVYFCASGPRDNNEKLFFGSGTQLSVL.

The J gene is TRBJ1-2, the V gene TRBV5-6; D gene unclear. Between the trimmed V and J ends, which lost 4 bases and 2 bases, there was a span of 12 bases. Looked up from germline, CDR1 is SGHDT and CDR2 is YYEEEE. The CDR3 contains 14 residues. The CDR3 bases are TGTGCCAGCAGCCCGAACGTGAGAAACTATGGCTACACCTTC. Translating gives CASSPNVRNYGYTF.

In this sample, this clone turned up a few times. The V gene is TRBV19, the J gene TRBJ1-1, with D unclear. Germline CDR1 is LNHDA and CDR2 is SQIVND (reference sequence). This CDR3 region has 15 residues. Trimming cost V 2 bases and J 1 base, with 11 bases left between them. The CDR3 loop is CASSIPNSRNTEAFF. Here the CDR3 DNA reads TGTGCCAGTAGTATACCTAACAGTCGGAACACTGAAGCTTTCTTT.

The rearrangement links TRBV9 to TRBJ1-6; TRBD1 aligns across 8 bases. The CDR3 runs to 22 residues. V gave up 4 bases and J gave up 0 bases; unmatched junction bases: 21. The germline V gene encodes CDR1 SGDLS and CDR2 YYNGEE. The CDR3 loop reads CASSPSVEGRGPVHSYNSPLHF. The CDR3 DNA follows: TGTGCCAGCAGCCCCAGCGTTGAAGGCAGGGGGCCGGTCCACTCCTATAATTCACCCCTCCACTTT.

Only a few counts were recorded for this clone. The chain combines TRBV20-1 with TRBJ2-7; TRBD1 agrees at 7 bases. Germline CDR1 DFQATT, CDR2 SNEGSKA (reference sequence). The CDR3 contains 11 residues. CDR3 bases: TGCAGGGCCACTAGGGGGCACGAGCAGTACTTC. It specifies CRATRGHEQYF.